The present T cell receptor (beta chain) was sequenced within a study of blood T cell repertoires in COVID-19. The germline V gene encodes CDR1 MDHEN and CDR2 SYDVKM. The CDR3 length is 19 residues. Losses at the gene ends were 6 bases for V and 2 bases for J; bases not matched to a gene: 17. How the authors handled the data: Reference gene primers were amplified, and this amplification served to estimate nucleated cell counts. Libraries were prepared by immunoSEQ multiplex PCR; TCRdb keeps only in-frame clonotypes and omits some of them. D and trimming were read from the DNA, whereas the V and J calls and clone size are those reported in that table. The sample holds approximately 200,000 clones, 70% to 90% seen once.

What was sequenced was peripheral blood. The sequence derives from a man between 45 and 60 years old who had recovered from COVID-19. The V gene is TRBV28, the J gene TRBJ1-5; 9 bases fit TRBD1. The CDR3 bases are TGTGCCAGCAGATCCTTTGGACAGGGGATGAACATTGGCAATCAGCCCCAGCATTTT. Residues: CASRSFGQGMNIGNQPQHF.